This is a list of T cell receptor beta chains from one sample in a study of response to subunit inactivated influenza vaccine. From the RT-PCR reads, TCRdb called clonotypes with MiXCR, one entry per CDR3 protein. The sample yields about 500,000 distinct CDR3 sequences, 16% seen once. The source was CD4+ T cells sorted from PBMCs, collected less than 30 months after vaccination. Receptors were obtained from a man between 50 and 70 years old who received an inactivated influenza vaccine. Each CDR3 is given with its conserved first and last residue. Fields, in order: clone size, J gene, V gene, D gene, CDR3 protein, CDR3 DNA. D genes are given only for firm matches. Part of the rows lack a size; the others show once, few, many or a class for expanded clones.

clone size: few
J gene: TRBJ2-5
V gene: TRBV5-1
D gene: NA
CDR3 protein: CASSLQGQETQYF
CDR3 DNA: TGTGCCAGCAGCCTTCAGGGGCAAGAGACCCAGTACTTC

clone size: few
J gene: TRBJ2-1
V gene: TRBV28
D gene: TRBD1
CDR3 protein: CASSTRQGNYNEQFF
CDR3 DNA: TGTGCCAGCAGTACAAGACAGGGGAACTACAATGAGCAGTTCTTC

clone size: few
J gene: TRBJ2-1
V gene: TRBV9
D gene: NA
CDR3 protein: CASSVEAVYNEQFF
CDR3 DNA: TGTGCCAGCAGCGTAGAGGCGGTCTACAATGAGCAGTTCTTC

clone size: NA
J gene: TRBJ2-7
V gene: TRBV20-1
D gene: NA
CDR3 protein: CSASVGDFYSYEQYF
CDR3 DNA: TGCAGTGCCTCCGTGGGGGACTTTTACTCCTACGAGCAGTACTTC

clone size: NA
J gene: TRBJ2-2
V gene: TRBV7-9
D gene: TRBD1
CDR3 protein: CASSGDRTNTGELFF
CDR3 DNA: TGTGCCAGCAGTGGGGACAGGACGAACACCGGGGAGCTGTTTTTT

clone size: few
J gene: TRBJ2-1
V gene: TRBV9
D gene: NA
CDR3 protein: CASSTRPAGAAYNEQFF
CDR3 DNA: TGTGCCAGCAGCACCCGACCGGCGGGGGCAGCCTACAATGAGCAGTTCTTC

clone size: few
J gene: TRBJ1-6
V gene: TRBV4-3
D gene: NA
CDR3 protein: CASSQDSAGSPLHF
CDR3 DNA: TGCGCCAGCAGCCAAGACTCAGCTGGCTCACCCCTCCACTTT

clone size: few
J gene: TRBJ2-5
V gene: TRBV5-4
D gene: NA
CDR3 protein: CASSLGGNGGQETQYF
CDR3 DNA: TGTGCCAGCAGCTTAGGAGGGAATGGTGGACAAGAGACCCAGTACTTC

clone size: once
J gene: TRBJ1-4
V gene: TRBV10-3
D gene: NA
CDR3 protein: CAISEALQGGDEKLFF
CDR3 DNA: TGTGCCATCAGTGAGGCACTACAGGGAGGGGATGAAAAACTGTTTTTT

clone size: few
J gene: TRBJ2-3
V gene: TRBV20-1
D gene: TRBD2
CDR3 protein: CSARDREFRGGTDTQYF
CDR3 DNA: TGCAGTGCTAGAGACCGGGAGTTCCGGGGGGGCACAGATACGCAGTATTTT

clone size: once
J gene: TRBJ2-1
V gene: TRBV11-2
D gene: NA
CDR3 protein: CASSLGRGKNTYYNEQFF
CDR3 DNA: TGTGCCAGCAGCTTAGGTAGAGGGAAAAACACCTACTACAATGAGCAGTTCTTC

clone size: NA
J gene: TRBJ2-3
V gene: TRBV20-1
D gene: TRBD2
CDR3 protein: CSATPWTSRVPDTQYF
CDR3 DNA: TGCAGTGCTACCCCTTGGACTAGCCGGGTCCCAGATACGCAGTATTTT

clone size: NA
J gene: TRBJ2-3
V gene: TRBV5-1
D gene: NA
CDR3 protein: CASSLALGGSSTDTQYF
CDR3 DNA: TGCGCCAGCAGCTTGGCCTTGGGCGGCTCTAGCACAGATACGCAGTATTTT

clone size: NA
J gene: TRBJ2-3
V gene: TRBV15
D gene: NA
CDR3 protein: CATSRVASTQYF
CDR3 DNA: TGTGCCACCAGCAGAGTTGCAAGTACGCAGTATTTT

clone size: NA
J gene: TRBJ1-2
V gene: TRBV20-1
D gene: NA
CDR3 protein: CSARDYSHGYTF
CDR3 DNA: TGCAGTGCTAGAGATTACTCACATGGCTACACCTTC

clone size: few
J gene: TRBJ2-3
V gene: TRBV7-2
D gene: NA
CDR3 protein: CASSFLQNTDTQYF
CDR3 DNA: TGTGCCAGCAGCTTTTTACAGAACACAGATACGCAGTATTTT

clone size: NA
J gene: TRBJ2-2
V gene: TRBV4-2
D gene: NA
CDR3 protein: CASSRRDRSIANTGELFF
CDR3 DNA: TGTGCCAGCAGCCGTCGAGACAGGTCCATCGCGAACACCGGGGAGCTGTTTTTT

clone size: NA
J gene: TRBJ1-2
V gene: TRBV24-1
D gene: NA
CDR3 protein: CATSDQAGYTF
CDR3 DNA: TGTGCCACCAGCGACCAGGCTGGCTACACCTTC

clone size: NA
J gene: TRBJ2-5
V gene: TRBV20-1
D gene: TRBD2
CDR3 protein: CSARGYGTSGDWETQYF
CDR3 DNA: TGCAGTGCTAGGGGTTACGGGACTAGCGGGGATTGGGAGACCCAGTACTTC

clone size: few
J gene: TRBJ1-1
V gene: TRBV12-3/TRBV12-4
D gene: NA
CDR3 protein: CASSLTETNTEAFF
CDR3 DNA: TGTGCCAGCAGTTTAACAGAGACGAACACTGAAGCTTTCTTT

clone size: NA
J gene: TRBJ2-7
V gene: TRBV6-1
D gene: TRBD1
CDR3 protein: CATNRDRVSEQYF
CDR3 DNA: TGTGCCACCAACCGGGACAGGGTGAGCGAGCAGTACTTC

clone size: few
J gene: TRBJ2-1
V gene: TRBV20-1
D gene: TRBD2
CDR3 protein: CSAFPTGLIYNEQFF
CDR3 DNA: TGCAGTGCTTTTCCTACGGGACTAATATACAATGAGCAGTTCTTC

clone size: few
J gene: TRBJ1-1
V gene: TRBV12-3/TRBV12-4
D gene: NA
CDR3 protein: CASSFGGPNTEAFF
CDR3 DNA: TGTGCCAGCAGTTTCGGGGGCCCGAACACTGAAGCTTTCTTT

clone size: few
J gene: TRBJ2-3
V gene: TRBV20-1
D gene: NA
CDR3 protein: CSASPQVLSTDTQYF
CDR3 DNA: TGCAGTGCTAGCCCGCAGGTACTTAGCACAGATACGCAGTATTTT

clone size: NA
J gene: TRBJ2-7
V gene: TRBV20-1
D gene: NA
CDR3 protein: CSARGTSGEQYF
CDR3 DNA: TGCAGTGCTAGAGGCACCTCTGGAGAGCAGTACTTC

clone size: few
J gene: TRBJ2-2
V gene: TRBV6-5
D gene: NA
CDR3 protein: CASSSRGRPRDTGELFF
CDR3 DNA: TGTGCCAGCAGTTCCCGCGGACGTCCACGGGACACCGGGGAGCTGTTTTTT

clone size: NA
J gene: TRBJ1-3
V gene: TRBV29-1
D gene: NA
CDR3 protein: CSVGDGSGNTIYF
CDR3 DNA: TGCAGCGTGGGCGACGGCTCTGGAAACACCATATATTTT

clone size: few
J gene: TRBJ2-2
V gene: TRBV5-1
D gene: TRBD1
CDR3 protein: CASSRDRAATGELFF
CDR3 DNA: TGCGCCAGCAGCCGGGACAGGGCGGCCACCGGGGAGCTGTTTTTT

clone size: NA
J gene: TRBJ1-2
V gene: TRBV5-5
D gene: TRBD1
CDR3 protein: CASTPGQILYGYTF
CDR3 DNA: TGTGCCAGCACCCCGGGACAGATTCTCTATGGCTACACCTTC

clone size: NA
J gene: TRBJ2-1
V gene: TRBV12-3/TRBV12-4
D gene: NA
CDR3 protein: CASSWAGEAYNEQFF
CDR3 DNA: TGTGCCAGCAGCTGGGCAGGGGAGGCCTACAATGAGCAGTTCTTC

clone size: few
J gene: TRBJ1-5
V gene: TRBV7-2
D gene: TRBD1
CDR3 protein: CASSALTGDNQPQHF
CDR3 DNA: TGTGCCAGCAGCGCCTTGACAGGGGACAATCAGCCCCAGCATTTT

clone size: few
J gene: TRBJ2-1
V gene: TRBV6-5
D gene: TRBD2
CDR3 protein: CASSHSTSSGSYNEQFF
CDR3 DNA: TGTGCCAGCAGTCATTCGACTAGCTCGGGCTCCTACAATGAGCAGTTCTTC

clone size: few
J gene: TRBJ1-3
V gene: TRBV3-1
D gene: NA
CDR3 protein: CASSQDRANTIYF
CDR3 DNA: TGTGCCAGCAGCCAAGATCGAGCGAACACCATATATTTT

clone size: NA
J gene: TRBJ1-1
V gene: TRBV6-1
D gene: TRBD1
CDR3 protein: CASTTSSGQAAEAFF
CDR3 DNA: TGTGCCAGCACTACCTCGTCGGGACAGGCCGCTGAAGCTTTCTTT

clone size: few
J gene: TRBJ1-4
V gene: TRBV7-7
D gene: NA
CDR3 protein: CASILTEKLFF
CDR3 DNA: TGTGCTAGCATCTTGACTGAAAAACTGTTTTTT

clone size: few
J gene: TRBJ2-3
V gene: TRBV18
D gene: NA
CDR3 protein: CASSIAVTQYF
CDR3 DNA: TGTGCCAGCTCAATCGCGGTTACGCAGTATTTT

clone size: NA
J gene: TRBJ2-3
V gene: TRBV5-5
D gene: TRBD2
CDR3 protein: CASSFIAGDGDTQYF
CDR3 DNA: TGTGCCAGCAGCTTCATAGCGGGAGATGGAGATACGCAGTATTTT

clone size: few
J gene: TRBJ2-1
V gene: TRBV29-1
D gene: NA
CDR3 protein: CSVERDGRSDEQFF
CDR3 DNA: TGCAGCGTTGAACGGGACGGGCGAAGCGATGAGCAGTTCTTC

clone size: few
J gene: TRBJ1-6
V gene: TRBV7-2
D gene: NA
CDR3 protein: CASSYGQNSPLHF
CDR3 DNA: TGTGCCAGCAGCTACGGACAAAATTCACCCCTCCACTTT

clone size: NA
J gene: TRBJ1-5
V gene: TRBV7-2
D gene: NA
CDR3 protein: CASSLGQGVNQPQHF
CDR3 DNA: TGTGCCAGCAGCTTAGGGCAGGGAGTCAATCAGCCCCAGCATTTT

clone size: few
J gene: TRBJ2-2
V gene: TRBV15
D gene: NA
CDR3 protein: CATSLTTGELFF
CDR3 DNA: TGTGCCACCAGCTTGACCACCGGGGAGCTGTTTTTT

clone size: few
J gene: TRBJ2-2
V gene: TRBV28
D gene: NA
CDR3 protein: CASSLDPGRTKNTGELFF
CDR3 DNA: TGTGCCAGCAGTTTGGACCCGGGACGGACAAAAAACACCGGGGAGCTGTTTTTT

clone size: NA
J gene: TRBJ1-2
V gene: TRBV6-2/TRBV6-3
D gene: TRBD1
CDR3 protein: CASSYFPGQDGYTF
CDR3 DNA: TGTGCCAGCAGTTACTTCCCGGGACAGGATGGCTACACCTTC

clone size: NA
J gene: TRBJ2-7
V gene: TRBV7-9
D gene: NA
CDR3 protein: CASSLRGANEQYF
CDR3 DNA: TGTGCCAGCAGCTTAAGGGGGGCGAACGAGCAGTACTTC

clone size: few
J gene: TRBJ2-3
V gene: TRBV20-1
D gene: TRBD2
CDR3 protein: CSASRSGGRPPTQYF
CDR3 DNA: TGCAGTGCTAGTCGAAGCGGGGGCCGCCCGCCTACGCAGTATTTT